Each of the 14 T cell receptor beta chains below was sequenced from the same sample in a study of CD8 T cells in ankylosing spondylitis. MiXCR, applied by TCRdb to the 5' RACE reads, yields one record per CDR3 protein. Of some 120,000 distinct CDR3 sequences listed, about 13% are singletons. Sequencing input: blood, either unsorted or a sorted T cell fraction (not recorded which). The receptors originated from a female donor with ankylosing spondylitis or in good health (not recorded which).

This clonotype was seen a few times. The rearrangement uses TRBV12-3 or TRBV12-4 and TRBJ2-7; 9 nucleotides match TRBD2. V lost 5 bases to trimming and J lost 6 bases; unmatched junction nucleotides: 14. The CDR3 length is 16 residues. CDR3: CASSPRWGAGGGEQYF. The CDR3 DNA reads as TGTGCCAGCAGTCCCCGATGGGGAGCGGGGGGTGGCGAGCAGTACTTC.

In this sample, this clonotype turned up a few times. The chain has TRBV9 and TRBJ2-7; either TRBD1 or TRBD2 may fit D (5 bases each). Germline assignment: CDR1 SGDLS and CDR2 YYNGEE. This CDR3 spans 15 amino acids. Between the trimmed V and J ends, which lost 2 bases and 0 bases, there was a span of 12 bases. The CDR3 nucleotides are TGTGCCAGCAGCGTCGGGACCGCTACCTCCTACGAGCAGTACTTC. Its protein is CASSVGTATSYEQYF.

This chain joins TRBV20-1 and TRBJ1-3; D is unclear. The CDR3 runs to 15 residues. The V end lost 3 bases, the J end lost 2 bases, and 14 bases lay between the germline ends. CDR1 and CDR2 from the germline V gene are DFQATT and SNEGSKA (reference sequence). CDR3 region: CSARPRPGPGNTIYF. The CDR3 DNA reads as TGCAGTGCTAGGCCCCGTCCAGGACCTGGAAACACCATATATTTT.

There are a few counts of this clonotype. The rearrangement joins TRBV3-1 to TRBJ2-3, with 8 bases identical to TRBD2. Trimming at V came to 7 bases and at J to 0 bases, leaving 12 bases not matched to a gene. Per the germline V gene, CDR1 is LGHDT and CDR2 is YNNKEL (reference sequence). The CDR3 covers 17 residues. CDR3 sequence: CASTQPTSVLSTDTQYF. CDR3 DNA sequence: TGTGCCAGCACCCAGCCGACTAGCGTACTTAGCACAGATACGCAGTATTTT.

This clonotype was seen a handful of times. The chain is built from TRBV29-1 and TRBJ2-1; possible D gene TRBD1, 5 bases. The germline V gene has CDR1 SQVTM and CDR2 ANQGSEA. CDR3 length: 15 amino acids. V was clipped by 4 bases and J by 1 base, with 14 bases between them. The CDR3 bases are TGCAGCGTTGCTGGGGCAGAGAGGTCCTACAATGAGCAGTTCTTC. Its translation: CSVAGAERSYNEQFF.

This sequence joins TRBV7-9 and TRBJ1-2; a possible D gene is TRBD1 (6 bases). CDR1 and CDR2 from the germline V gene are SEHNR and FQNEAQ (reference sequence). There are 12 residues in the CDR3. The germline V and J ends were trimmed by 2 bases and 12 bases, with 13 bases remaining between them. The CDR3: CASSLQQGQHTF. CDR3 DNA: TGTGCCAGCAGCTTACAACAGGGCCAGCACACCTTC.

The chain couples TRBV20-1 to TRBJ2-2, with 11 positions matching TRBD2. The germline gives CDR1 DFQATT, CDR2 SNEGSKA (reference sequence). V gave up 1 base and J gave up 1 base; unmatched junction bases: 5. The CDR3 totals 17 residues. The CDR3 spells CSARVTTSGRNTGELFF. The CDR3 DNA reads as TGCAGTGCTAGAGTCACCACTAGCGGGAGGAACACCGGGGAGCTGTTTTTT.

This clonotype was observed at least ten times. V and J are TRBV7-2 and TRBJ1-1, with D unclear. This CDR3 is 15 amino acids long. Trimming removed 3 bases from V and 1 base from J, with 12 bases in between. CDR1 SGHTA and CDR2 FQGNSA come from the germline V gene. DNA for the CDR3: TGTGCCAGCAGCTTCTCCACCACAGCGAACACTGAAGCTTTCTTT. The encoded protein is CASSFSTTANTEAFF.

This clonotype was recorded many times. CDR3 region: CSVGRGGAYTEAFF. The CDR3, as DNA: TGCAGCGTCGGTAGGGGGGGCGCATACACTGAAGCTTTCTTT. The chain is built from TRBV29-1 and TRBJ1-1; tentatively, D is TRBD1 (6 bases). Trimming shortened V by 6 bases and J by 3 bases, and 17 bases separated the two germline ends. The CDR3 runs 14 residues. The germline gives CDR1 SQVTM, CDR2 ANQGSEA. Supplemented by reference TRBV29-1 and TRBJ1-1, the full variable domain reads SAVISQKPSRDICQRGTSLTIQCQVDSQVTMMFWYRQQPGQSLTLIATANQGSEATYESGFVIDKFPISRPNLTFSTLTVSNMSPEDSSIYLCSVGRGGAYTEAFFGQGTRLTVV.

In its sample, this clonotype was seen many times. The chain employs TRBV7-6 and TRBJ1-5; the D is unclear. Trimming cost V 2 bases and J 8 bases, with 10 bases left between them. CDR3 length: 13 residues. Germline V CDR1 and CDR2: SGHVS, FNYEAQ. CDR3 amino acids: CASSLTRVEPQHF. CDR3 bases: TGTGCCAGCAGCTTAACTAGGGTTGAGCCCCAGCATTTT.

This clonotype has ten or more counts. The gene calls are TRBV28 and TRBJ2-7; TRBD1 aligns across 9 bases. Unmatched junction bases numbered 11, after V lost 7 bases and J lost 4 bases. Germline V gene data show CDR1 as MDHEN and CDR2 as SYDVKM. The CDR3 length is 15 residues. The CDR3 reads CASTQPGQGSYEQYF. The DNA for the CDR3 is TGTGCCAGCACTCAACCGGGACAGGGCAGTTACGAGCAGTACTTC.

This clonotype was counted a few times. This sequence joins TRBV18 and TRBJ2-7, with D perhaps TRBD1 (5 bases). The CDR3 is 13 residues long. The V end was cut by 8 bases, the J end by 1 base, with 12 bases between. In germline, CDR1 is KGHSH, CDR2 LQKENI. The CDR3 sequence: CASAPTASYEQYF. The CDR3 DNA sequence: TGTGCCAGCGCTCCGACAGCGTCCTACGAGCAGTACTTC. The full variable domain, in which reference TRBV18 and TRBJ2-7 provide the parts outside the CDR3, is NAGVMQNPRHLVRRRGQEARLRCSPMKGHSHVYWYRQLPEEGLKFMVYLQKENIIDESGMPKERFSAEFPKEGPSILRIQQVVRGDSAAYFCASAPTASYEQYFGPGTRLTVT.

The chain uses TRBV20-1 and TRBJ2-6, with 9 bases lining up with TRBD2. V dropped 3 bases and J dropped 0; count of bases not matched to a gene: 3. CDR1 DFQATT and CDR2 SNEGSKA come from the germline V gene (reference sequence). CDR3 length: 16 residues. This chain's CDR3 is CSARRRGGSGANVLTF. CDR3 DNA sequence: TGCAGTGCTAGGAGGCGGGGGGGCTCTGGGGCCAACGTCCTGACTTTC.

In this sample, this clonotype turned up many times. This chain links TRBV19 with TRBJ1-2; 9 bases line up with TRBD1. V lost 7 bases to trimming and J lost 3 bases; unmatched junction nucleotides: 18. This CDR3 contains 18 residues. Germline V gene lookup returns CDR1 LNHDA and CDR2 SQIVND (reference sequence). The CDR3 here is CASTHRRETGGAYYGYTF. Written as DNA, the CDR3 is TGTGCCAGTACTCACCGCCGCGAAACAGGGGGCGCCTACTATGGCTACACCTTC.